This is a list of T cell receptor beta chains from one sample in a study of identical twins' blood T cells. TCRdb reprocessed the 5' RACE reads via MiXCR and lists one record per CDR3 protein. Found here are roughly 340,000 distinct CDR3 sequences, under 30% of them singletons; the top ten hold approximately 6.6%. Sequencing used PBMCs. The receptors were sampled from a woman aged 18-55 years in good health. The CDR3 runs from the conserved cysteine through the conserved F or W.

cdr3_aa v_call
CASSPHGGRGNTEAFF TRBV11-2
CAISVRIITDTQYF TRBV10-3
CSARQGALTFF TRBV20-1
CATKSSGELFF TRBV10-3
CASSEDRGFQYF TRBV2
CSAKQGAEQPQHF TRBV20-1
CACGTGGNTIYF TRBV30
CATTSVSYNEQFF TRBV3-1
CSARDLTSGTYEQYF TRBV20-1
CASSVSQGARNTGELFF TRBV5-1
CSVDHSKRTSGAYTQYF TRBV29-1
CSAPDRFGDTQYF TRBV29-1
CASSPLQGCTEAFF TRBV23-1
CSARRGEAFF TRBV20-1
CATSTPSGDPTEAFF TRBV15
CASSYGTALNTEAFF TRBV5-1
CASSLDRAGRTGELFF TRBV5-1
CSVAGTVNQPQHF TRBV29-1
CSVRGSHNYGYTF TRBV29-1
CSASNGYYSYTF TRBV20-1
CASSERENTEAFF TRBV2
CASSLGLASKKDTQYF TRBV5-1
CASGLENTGQEAFF TRBV12-5
CSVEGGDYVNEQFF TRBV29-1
CASSLGQRAEAFF TRBV5-1
CASSLGTGRNNEQFF TRBV5-1
CASSAPLAEYNEQFF TRBV9
CSATPTLPLSGTNEAFF TRBV20-1
CASSQGYGLATYNEQFF TRBV3-1
CAISEPGLADTQYF TRBV10-3
CASSLSLMNTEAFF TRBV5-1
CASSSQEDTEAFF TRBV7-2
CASSVRLAGGSGAYNEQFF TRBV9